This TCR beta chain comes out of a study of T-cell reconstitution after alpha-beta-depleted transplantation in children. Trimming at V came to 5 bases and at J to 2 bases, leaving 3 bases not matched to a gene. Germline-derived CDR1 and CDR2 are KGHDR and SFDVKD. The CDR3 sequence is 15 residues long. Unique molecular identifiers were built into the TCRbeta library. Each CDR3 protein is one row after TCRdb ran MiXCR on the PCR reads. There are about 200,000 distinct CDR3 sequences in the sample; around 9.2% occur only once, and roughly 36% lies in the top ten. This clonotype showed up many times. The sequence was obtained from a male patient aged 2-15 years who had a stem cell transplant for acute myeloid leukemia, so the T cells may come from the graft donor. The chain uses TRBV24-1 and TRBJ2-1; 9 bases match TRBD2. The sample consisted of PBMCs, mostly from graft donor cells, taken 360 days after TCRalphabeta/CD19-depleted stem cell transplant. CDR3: CATSVPSGAYNEQFF. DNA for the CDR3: TGTGCCACCAGTGTGCCTAGCGGGGCCTACAATGAGCAGTTCTTC.